This T cell receptor (beta chain) was identified during a study of T cell repertoires in cytomegalovirus infection. CDR3 length equals 14 residues. The J segment lost 6 bases and the V segment lost 4 bases, leaving 9 bases of the junction unmatched. CDR1 and CDR2 (germline): SGHRS, YFSETQ. With regard to this clonotype: Its antigen is as yet unknown.

Using its own MiXCR run on the reads, TCRdb lists one record per CDR3 protein. The sample shows roughly 730,000 distinct CDR3 sequences, roughly 30% of them seen only once. The sequencing here drew on cultured PBMCs, taken from culture after CMV antigen stimulation. This receptor was identified in a human donor in good health (CMV status not recorded). Some clones in this sample may be carry-over from other donors' samples. The J gene is TRBJ2-7, the V gene TRBV5-1; 8 nucleotides match TRBD1. CDR3 sequence reads: CASSRGQEFGEQYF. The DNA of the CDR3 is TGCGCCAGCAGCAGGGGACAGGAGTTTGGCGAGCAGTACTTC.